This T cell receptor beta chain was profiled in a study of CD8 T cells in Susac syndrome. With random hexamers, 0.5 to 1 ug RNA was reverse transcribed. The TCR beta CDR3 was amplified by immunoSEQ multiplex PCR across 54 Vbeta, 13 Jbeta. MiXCR, run by TCRdb on the immunoSEQ multiplex PCR reads, gives a single entry per CDR3 protein. The table shows 250,000 to 300,000 distinct CDR3 sequences, with 70% to 90% occurring only once. CDR3 length equals 13 residues. Deletions cut 3 bases from V and 4 bases from J, with 11 bases between. Germline values: CDR1 SQVTM, CDR2 ANQGSEA. The multiple sclerosis controls consisted of treatment-naive patients with relapsing-remitting disease, either stable or active.

The origin of this receptor is a human donor with multiple sclerosis. What was sequenced was CD8+ T cells from PBMCs. The rearrangement links TRBV29-1 to TRBJ2-3, with D possibly matching TRBD1 (6 bases). The CDR3 DNA is TGCAGCGTTGATGCAGGGGCCGCAGATACGCAGTATTTT. It encodes CSVDAGAADTQYF.